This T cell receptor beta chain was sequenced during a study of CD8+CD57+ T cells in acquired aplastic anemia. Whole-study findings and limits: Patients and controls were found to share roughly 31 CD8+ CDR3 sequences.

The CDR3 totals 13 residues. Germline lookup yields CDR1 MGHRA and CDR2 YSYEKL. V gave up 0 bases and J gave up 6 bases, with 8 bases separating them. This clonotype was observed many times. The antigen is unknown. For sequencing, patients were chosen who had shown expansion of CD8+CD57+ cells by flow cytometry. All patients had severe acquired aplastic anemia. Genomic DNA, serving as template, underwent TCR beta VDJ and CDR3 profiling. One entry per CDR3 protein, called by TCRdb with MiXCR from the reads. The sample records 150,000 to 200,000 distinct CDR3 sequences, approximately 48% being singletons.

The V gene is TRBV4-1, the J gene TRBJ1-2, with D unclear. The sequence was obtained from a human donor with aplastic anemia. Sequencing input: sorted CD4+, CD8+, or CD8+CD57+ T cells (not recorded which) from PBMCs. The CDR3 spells CASSQEQLHGYTF. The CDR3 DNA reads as TGCGCCAGCAGCCAAGAACAGTTACATGGCTACACCTTC.